The next 3 T cell receptor beta chains were all read from a single sample in a study of T cell changes during pregnancy in multiple sclerosis. TCRdb's copy holds only in-frame clones and misses some; the assay was immunoSEQ multiplex PCR. The sample shows around 33,000 clones, around 90% of them seen only once. This specimen was CD4+ T cells from peripheral blood mononuclear cells, taken in the third trimester of pregnancy. Receptor source: a female donor in good health, enrolled as a control in a pregnancy study.

CDR3 protein: CASSQGDRGPWYIQYF. In DNA form, the CDR3 reads TGTGCCAGCAGTCAGGGGGACAGGGGGCCCTGGTACATTCAGTACTTC. The rearrangement links TRBV27 to TRBJ2-4, with 12 nucleotides matching TRBD1. Per the germline V gene, CDR1 is MNHEY and CDR2 is SMNVEV (reference sequence). The CDR3 is 16 amino acids. V gave up 5 bases and J gave up 8 bases; unmatched junction bases: 10.

This chain joins TRBV27 and TRBJ2-1; TRBD2 aligns across 7 bases. The CDR3 has 12 residues. Germline trimming cut 5 bases from V and 7 bases from J; bases unmatched to any gene: 2. Looked up from germline, CDR1 is MNHEY and CDR2 is SMNVEV (reference sequence). This chain's CDR3 is CASSTRGNEQFF. CDR3 bases: TGTGCCAGCAGTACGCGGGGGAATGAGCAGTTCTTC.

This clone occurred a few times. The J gene is TRBJ2-2, the V gene TRBV5-6; D gene ambiguous. The CDR3 runs 16 residues. Germline V gene lookup returns CDR1 SGHDT and CDR2 YYEEEE. V dropped 0 bases and J dropped 6 bases, with 15 bases sitting between them. CDR3 residues: CASSLVSSSWSGELFF. The CDR3 DNA sequence: TGTGCCAGCAGCTTGGTGTCCTCGAGTTGGTCCGGGGAGCTGTTTTTT.